This entry is about one T cell receptor (beta chain). This record comes from a study of CD8 T cells in Susac syndrome. High-throughput TCR beta sequencing covered peripheral CD8+ and CD4+ T cells. Negative magnetic isolation gave CD8+ and CD4+ cells; FACS enriched CD8+ TEMRA. A quantity of about 0.45 to 1 ug RNA underwent reverse transcription using random hexamers. With immunoSEQ multiplex PCR, TCR beta CDR3 was amplified across 54 Vbeta and 13 Jbeta. From the immunoSEQ multiplex PCR reads, TCRdb called clonotypes with MiXCR, one entry per CDR3 protein. Of 150,000 to 200,000 distinct CDR3 sequences listed, over 85% are singletons. In germline, CDR1 is SQVTM, CDR2 ANQGSEA. Losses at the gene ends were 4 bases for V and 9 bases for J; bases not matched to a gene: 6. This CDR3 region has 12 residues.

The V gene is TRBV29-1, the J gene TRBJ2-1, with 7 bases that match TRBD2. The sequenced sample was CD4+ T cells from PBMCs. The sequence came from a human donor in good health. The CDR3 protein is CSVVAGVGEQFF. DNA of the CDR3: TGCAGCGTTGTTGCGGGGGTGGGTGAGCAGTTCTTC.